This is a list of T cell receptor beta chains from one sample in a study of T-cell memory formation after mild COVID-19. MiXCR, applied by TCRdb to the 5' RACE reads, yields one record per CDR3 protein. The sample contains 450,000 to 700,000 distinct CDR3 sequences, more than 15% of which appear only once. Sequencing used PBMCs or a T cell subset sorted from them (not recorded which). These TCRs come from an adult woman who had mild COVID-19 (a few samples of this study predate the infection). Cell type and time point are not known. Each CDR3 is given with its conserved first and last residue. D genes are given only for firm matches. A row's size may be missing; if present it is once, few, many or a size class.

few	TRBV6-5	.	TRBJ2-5	TGTGCCAGCGGCGAGGTTACAAAGACCCAGTACTTC	CASGEVTKTQYF
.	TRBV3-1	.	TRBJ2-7	TGTGCCAGCAGCCCCGGCAAAATATACGAGCAGTACTTC	CASSPGKIYEQYF
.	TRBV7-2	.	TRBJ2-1	TGTGCCAGCAGCCCAAAGGGTGCTGGTGAGCAGTTCTTC	CASSPKGAGEQFF
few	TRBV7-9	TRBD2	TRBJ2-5	TGTGCCAGCAGCACTGGACTAGCGGGGGGAAAGTACTTC	CASSTGLAGGKYF
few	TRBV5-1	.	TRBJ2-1	TGCGCCAGCAAATTTAGGGTAGGCTACAATGAGCAGTTCTTC	CASKFRVGYNEQFF
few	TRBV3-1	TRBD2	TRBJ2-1	TGTGCCAGCAGCCCAAGCGGGCTAGCGGCCAATGAGCAGTTCTTC	CASSPSGLAANEQFF
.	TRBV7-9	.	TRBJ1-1	TGTGCCAGCAGCTTCCCACAGGGCATGAACACTGAAGCTTTCTTT	CASSFPQGMNTEAFF
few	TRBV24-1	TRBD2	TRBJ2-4	TGTGCCACCAGTGGGACTAGCGGGAGAGGAAAAAACATTCAGTACTTC	CATSGTSGRGKNIQYF
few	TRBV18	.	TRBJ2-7	TGTGCCAGCTCACCGCGGCCTTCCTACGAGCAGTACTTC	CASSPRPSYEQYF
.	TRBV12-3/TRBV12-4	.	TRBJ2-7	TGTGCCAGCAGTCGTTACAGAGTTACTAGCTACGAGCAGTACTTC	CASSRYRVTSYEQYF
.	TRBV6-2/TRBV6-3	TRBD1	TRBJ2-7	TGTGCCAGCAGTTACACACCGGGGACAGGTTACGAGCAGTACTTC	CASSYTPGTGYEQYF
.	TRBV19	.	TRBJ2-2	TGTGCCAGTACCCCAAGTCTCGGCCAGAGGAACACCGGGGAGCTGTTTTTT	CASTPSLGQRNTGELFF
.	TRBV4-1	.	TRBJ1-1	TGCGCCAGCAGCCAAGGGACGCCCTCTGAAGCTTTCTTT	CASSQGTPSEAFF
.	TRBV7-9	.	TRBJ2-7	TGTGCCAGCAGCGAATACAGGGCGCCCTACGAGCAGTACTTC	CASSEYRAPYEQYF
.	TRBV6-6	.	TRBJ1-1	TGTGCCAGCAGCTATACCGACAGGAACACTGAAGCTTTCTTT	CASSYTDRNTEAFF
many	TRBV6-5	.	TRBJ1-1	TGTGCCAGCAGTTACTCGAACGGAGGCTATGAAGCTTTCTTT	CASSYSNGGYEAFF
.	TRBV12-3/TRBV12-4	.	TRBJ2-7	TGTGCCATCAGATTGGGGGGCTACGAGCAGTACTTC	CAIRLGGYEQYF
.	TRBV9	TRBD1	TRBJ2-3	TGTGCCAGCAGCGTCCCCTTACAGGGGGAGGACACAGATACGCAGTATTTT	CASSVPLQGEDTDTQYF
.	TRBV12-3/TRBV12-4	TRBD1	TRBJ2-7	TGTGCCAGCACCCAAGGGGACAGGGGATCGGGCGAGCAGTACTTC	CASTQGDRGSGEQYF
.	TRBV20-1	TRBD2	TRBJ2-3	TGCAGTGCTAGAGGGACTAGCGTCACAGATACGCAGTATTTT	CSARGTSVTDTQYF
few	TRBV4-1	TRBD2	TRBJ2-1	TGCGCCAGCAGCCAAGCGACGGCGGGAGGCAGGAAGCAGTTCTTC	CASSQATAGGRKQFF
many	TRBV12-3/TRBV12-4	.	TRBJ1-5	TGTGCCAGCAGTTTATCCCATGGGCCCCAGCATTTT	CASSLSHGPQHF
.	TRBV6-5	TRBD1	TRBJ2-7	TGTGCCACCAGGCGTAGTAGGACAGGGGTCTCCTACGAGCAGTACTTC	CATRRSRTGVSYEQYF
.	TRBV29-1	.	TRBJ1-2	TGCAGCGTTGGAAACGGGGGCCCCTATGGCTACACCTTC	CSVGNGGPYGYTF
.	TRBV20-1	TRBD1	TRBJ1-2	TGCAGTGCTAGACAGGGATCCGGGACAGGGCTGAGTGGCTACACCTTC	CSARQGSGTGLSGYTF
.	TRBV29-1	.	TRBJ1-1	TGCAGCGTTTCTCGGGACAACACTGAAGCTTTCTTT	CSVSRDNTEAFF
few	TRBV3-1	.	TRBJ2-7	TGTGCCAGCAGCCAAGATAGAGCGCTACGGTCGTCCCTTGTTGTTGAGCAGTACTTC	CASSQDRALRSSLVVEQYF
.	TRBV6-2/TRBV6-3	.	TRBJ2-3	TGTGCCAGCAGTTTCGGTCTGTCAGATACGCAGTATTTT	CASSFGLSDTQYF